This paragraph reports one T cell receptor beta chain. Its antigen is not known. This sample was included in a study of PD-1 blockade in classical Hodgkin lymphoma. Study results and limitations: Before treatment, complete responders showed about the same diversity as newly diagnosed patients. Individuals initiating nivolumab under 1 year after ASCT were excluded. Lower baseline TCR diversity was reported for newly diagnosed patients than for healthy donors.

CDR3 size: 13 residues. V was pared by 5 bases and J by 9 bases, with 7 bases of the junction left unmatched. Germline V lookup: CDR1 LNHDA, CDR2 SQIVND (reference sequence). Data came from immunoSEQ multiplex PCR; TCRdb stores just in-frame clones and leaves some out. This table has roughly 11,000 clones, approximately 81% appearing once. As for time point: cycle 4 day 1 (C4D1), after around six weeks of nivolumab. All patients relapsed after autologous stem cell transplantation, and brentuximab vedotin exposure varied. It was by magnetic negative selection that CD8+ T cells were isolated from thawed PBMCs. Best response was recorded as complete response, partial response or progressive disease.

This sequence originates from a human donor with classical Hodgkin lymphoma. The donor label of this sample is uncertain. V usage is TRBV19 and J usage is TRBJ1-5; 7 bases are a match to TRBD1. The sequencing used CD8+ T cells from blood, collected before the fourth cycle of nivolumab. CDR3 sequence (DNA): TGTGCCAGTAGTCAACAGGGGTTGATGCCCCAGCATTTT. This gives the protein CASSQQGLMPQHF.